The sequence of this TCR beta chain was determined in a study of T cell responses to AZD1222 COVID-19 vaccine. Study-level information: Second doses were pooled across both intervals (about 4 or about 12 weeks).

Sequencing was performed with immunoSEQ multiplex PCR; in TCRdb, only in-frame clones are kept and a portion is missing. The table has about 120,000 clones, about 87% seen once. The specimen was peripheral blood, collected on day 0 of AZD1222 vaccination. This receptor was obtained from an adult in good health.

CDR3 sequence: CASSEAGSYGYTF. The CDR3 region has the DNA TGTGCCAGCAGTGAAGCTGGCAGCTATGGCTACACCTTC. The J gene is TRBJ1-2, the V gene TRBV6-1; D remains ambiguous. The germline CDR1 and CDR2 sequences are MNHNS and SASEGT. This CDR3 has 13 amino acids. Trimming cost V 0 bases and J 4 bases, with 6 bases left between them.